These 27 T cell receptor beta chains originate from one sample sequenced in a study of control samples from healthy donors and cancer patients. TCRdb's table, derived via immunoSEQ multiplex PCR, lists solely in-frame clones and lacks some. Altogether about 130,000 clones are present, about nine tenths being singletons, with the ten largest covering around 2.3%. Sequences were obtained from blood. These receptor sequences come from a man aged 35 to 55 in good health.

The V and J genes are TRBV3-1 (or the pseudogene TRBV3-2) and TRBJ2-7; D is ambiguous. V was trimmed by 5 bases and J by 1 base, leaving 12 bases between them. CDR3 length: 14 amino acids. Germline V gene sequence: CDR1 LGHDT, CDR2 YNNKEL (reference sequence). CDR3 nucleotide sequence: TGTGCCAGCAGCACCCGCCAGACGTCCTACGAGCAGTACTTC. Encoded protein: CASSTRQTSYEQYF.

The chain carries TRBV13 and TRBJ1-1, with D unresolved. The germline V gene encodes CDR1 PRHDT and CDR2 FYEKMQ (reference sequence). The CDR3 extends over 13 amino acids. The germline V and J ends were trimmed by 5 bases and 1 base, with 8 bases remaining between them. The chain's CDR3 is CASSPHGNTEAFF. CDR3 DNA sequence: TGTGCCAGCAGCCCCCACGGGAACACTGAAGCTTTCTTT.

The DNA of the CDR3 is TGTGCCAGCAGCTTAGTTGGCCGGGGGGGATTTGTTCAGCCCCAGCATTTT. Translating gives CASSLVGRGGFVQPQHF. The J gene is TRBJ1-5, the V gene TRBV7-4; tentative D call: TRBD1 (5 bases). The CDR3 runs 17 residues. The V gene lost 1 base and the J gene lost 6 bases, with 19 bases spanning the gap. CDR1 and CDR2 (germline): SGHVT, SQSDAQ.

The rearrangement joins TRBV3-1 (or the pseudogene TRBV3-2) to TRBJ2-2; 12 bases align to TRBD2. The CDR3 sequence is 16 residues long. Unmatched junction bases numbered 3, after V lost 4 bases and J lost 3 bases. Germline CDR1 is LGHDT and CDR2 is YNNKEL (reference sequence). The CDR3: CASSPWTSGDTGELFF. The CDR3 region has the DNA TGTGCCAGCAGCCCATGGACTAGCGGGGACACCGGGGAGCTGTTTTTT.

The genes are TRBV5-6 and TRBJ1-1, with D hard to call. The CDR3 spans 13 residues. Germline CDR1 SGHDT, CDR2 YYEEEE. The V and J ends lost 1 base and 1 base respectively, with 5 bases between them. CDR3 sequence (DNA): TGTGCCAGCAGCTTGCGCAGGAACACTGAAGCTTTCTTT. Its protein product is CASSLRRNTEAFF.

The gene calls are TRBV30 and TRBJ1-2; possible D gene TRBD1, 5 bases. This CDR3 comprises 12 residues. V was shortened by 2 bases and J by 8 bases, with 12 bases between the two germline ends. The germline V gene has CDR1 GTSNPN and CDR2 SVGIG (reference sequence). CDR3 in amino acids: CAWSYTGTGYTF. DNA for the CDR3: TGTGCCTGGAGTTACACAGGTACCGGCTACACCTTC.

The chain carries TRBV9 and TRBJ2-2, with 9 bases fitting TRBD2. V dropped 6 bases and J dropped 2; count of bases not matched to a gene: 11. Germline CDR1 SGDLS, CDR2 YYNGEE. The CDR3 spans 17 residues. The CDR3, as DNA: TGTGCCAGCAATCGCCAGCTAGCGGGAAAAAACACCGGGGAGCTGTTTTTT. This sequence encodes CASNRQLAGKNTGELFF.

The V and J genes are TRBV19 and TRBJ1-5; no clear D. V dropped 1 base and J dropped 4 bases, with 2 bases sitting between them. The length of the CDR3 is 12 residues. Looked up from germline, CDR1 is LNHDA and CDR2 is SQIVND (reference sequence). The CDR3 spells CASSIGNQPQHF. The CDR3 nucleotides are TGTGCCAGTAGTATAGGTAATCAGCCCCAGCATTTT.

The V call is TRBV28, the J call TRBJ1-1, with a possible D match to TRBD1 (5 bases). V lost 6 bases and J lost 9, with 14 bases in between. Germline V gives CDR1 MDHEN, CDR2 SYDVKM. CDR3 length: 12 residues. CDR3 bases: TGTGCCAGCAGCCTATTGAGGGGCCAAGCTTTCTTT. As protein: CASSLLRGQAFF.

This clone was found a few times. The chain is built from TRBV28 and TRBJ1-5, with D hard to call. Germline lookup yields CDR1 MDHEN and CDR2 SYDVKM. This CDR3 comprises 12 residues. The V gene lost 5 bases and the J gene lost 5 bases, with 7 bases spanning the gap. CDR3 bases: TGTGCCAGCAGTATAGAGGATCAGCCCCAGCATTTT. Amino acid sequence: CASSIEDQPQHF. The whole variable domain, remainder taken from reference TRBV28 and TRBJ1-5, is DVKVTQSSRYLVKRTGEKVFLECVQDMDHENMFWYRQDPGLGLRLIYFSYDVKMKEKGDIPEGYSVSREKKERFSLILESASTNQTSMYLCASSIEDQPQHFGDGTRLSIL.

The gene calls are TRBV7-9 and TRBJ2-7, with D hard to call. The CDR3 totals 12 residues. V lost 1 base and J 3 bases, leaving 4 bases between the germline ends. Germline-derived CDR1 and CDR2 are SEHNR and FQNEAQ (reference sequence). CDR3 sequence (DNA): TGTGCCAGCAGCTTAGGAGTCTACGAGCAGTACTTC. Encoded protein: CASSLGVYEQYF.

V gene TRBV3-1 (or the pseudogene TRBV3-2) combines with J gene TRBJ2-3; TRBD2 agrees at 12 bases. The length of the CDR3 is 17 residues. V shed 4 bases, J shed 2 bases, and the junction held 7 bases outside the gene matches. The V gene's germline CDR1 is LGHDT and CDR2 YNNKEL (reference sequence). Here the CDR3 reads CASSLWTSGDLTDTQYF. The DNA for the CDR3 is TGTGCCAGCAGCCTTTGGACTAGCGGGGATCTCACAGATACGCAGTATTTT.

This clone was picked up one time. The CDR3 DNA follows: TGTGCCTGGAGTGCCGTGCTCGGGGAGCTGTTTTTT. This encodes CAWSAVLGELFF. This chain joins TRBV30 and TRBJ2-2; no reliable D call. This CDR3 comprises 12 residues. Trimming took off 1 base at V and 7 bases at J, with 7 bases between the two ends. Germline loops: CDR1 GTSNPN, CDR2 SVGIG (reference sequence).

This chain uses TRBV6-5 with TRBJ1-2; TRBD1 matches at 9 bases. The V and J ends lost 6 bases and 6 bases, in that order; junction bases with no gene match: 5. The length of the CDR3 is 13 residues. Germline V gene lookup returns CDR1 MNHEY and CDR2 SVGAGI. The CDR3 region has the DNA TGTGCCAGCAGGGACAGGGGAAGAGATGGCTACACCTTC. This sequence encodes CASRDRGRDGYTF.

This sequence joins TRBV19 and TRBJ1-5; the D gene is possibly TRBD1 (5 bases). CDR1 is LNHDA, CDR2 SQIVND, per germline (reference sequence). The CDR3 is 14 amino acids. With 3 bases removed from V and 9 bases from J, the gap between germline ends came to 15 bases. The CDR3, as DNA: TGTGCCAGTAGTATGGCTAGGGGTCCTAGGCCCCAGCATTTT. This translates into CASSMARGPRPQHF.

J is TRBJ1-6 and V is TRBV18; 7 nucleotides match TRBD1. CDR3 length equals 15 residues. Germline V gives CDR1 KGHSH, CDR2 LQKENI. J was trimmed by 10 bases and V by 3 bases; bases with no gene match: 9. CDR3 coding DNA: TGTGCCAGCTCACCGTCGACAGGGATCGACTCACCCCTCCACTTT. It codes for CASSPSTGIDSPLHF. Supplemented by reference TRBV18 and TRBJ1-6, the full variable domain reads NAGVMQNPRHLVRRRGQEARLRCSPMKGHSHVYWYRQLPEEGLKFMVYLQKENIIDESGMPKERFSAEFPKEGPSILRIQQVVRGDSAAYFCASSPSTGIDSPLHFGNGTRLTVT.

V and J are TRBV9 and TRBJ2-1; 8 bases are shared with TRBD2. The V and J ends lost 0 bases and 5 bases, in that order; junction bases with no gene match: 7. Germline CDR1 SGDLS, CDR2 YYNGEE. The CDR3 consists of 16 residues. CDR3 DNA sequence: TGTGCCAGCAGCGTAGGCAGTAGCGGGACTAACAATGAGCAGTTCTTC. Translation gives CASSVGSSGTNNEQFF.

This clone was detected once. This rearrangement joins TRBV7-8 to TRBJ1-4; TRBD1 matches 7 bases. Trimming cost V 5 bases and J 3 bases; bases outside gene matches: 9. This CDR3 contains 16 residues. Germline CDR1 and CDR2: SGHVS and FQNEAQ. The CDR3 sequence: CASSVQQGWANEKLFF. The CDR3 region has the DNA TGTGCCAGCAGCGTTCAACAGGGGTGGGCTAATGAAAAACTGTTTTTT.

The chain has TRBV5-5 and TRBJ2-5, with 7 positions matching TRBD1. Germline assignment: CDR1 SGHKS and CDR2 YYEKEE (reference sequence). V lost 4 bases and J lost 6; bases outside the gene matches: 12. The CDR3 contains 15 residues. The DNA for the CDR3 is TGTGCCAGCAGCGAGGACAGGTCGCGGGCGCAGACCCAGTACTTC. Its protein product is CASSEDRSRAQTQYF.

The genes are TRBV4-1 and TRBJ1-1; D uncertain. CDR1 and CDR2 from the germline V gene are MGHRA and YSYEKL. V was shortened by 0 bases and J by 2 bases, with 7 bases between the two germline ends. This CDR3 comprises 14 residues. The CDR3 sequence: CASSQDVTNTEAFF. The DNA for the CDR3 is TGCGCCAGCAGCCAAGATGTCACTAACACTGAAGCTTTCTTT.

This clone was counted a single time. The chain uses TRBV10-1 and TRBJ2-1; a weak D match, TRBD2 (6 bases). V was cut by 0 bases and J by 3 bases, with 9 bases left in between. From germline, CDR1 is WNHNN and CDR2 SYGVQD (reference sequence). This CDR3 has 15 amino acids. CDR3 loop: CASSESRGDYNEQFF. CDR3 nucleotides: TGCGCCAGCAGTGAGTCGCGGGGTGACTACAATGAGCAGTTCTTC.

This clone was seen only a few times. This rearrangement joins TRBV2 to TRBJ2-7; possible D gene TRBD2, 5 bases. Trimming cost V 4 bases and J 0 bases, with 16 bases left between them. Germline V gene data show CDR1 as SNHLY and CDR2 as FYNNEI. This CDR3 contains 16 residues. In DNA form, the CDR3 reads TGTGCCAGCAGTGTAGTCGAGGGATATGTCTCCTACGAGCAGTACTTC. Protein product: CASSVVEGYVSYEQYF.

The V call is TRBV30, the J call TRBJ2-7; D is uncertain. V was cut by 2 bases and J by 0 bases, with 5 bases left in between. Germline CDR1 is GTSNPN and CDR2 is SVGIG (reference sequence). The CDR3 has 12 amino acids. The CDR3, as DNA: TGTGCCTGGAGTAGCGTCTCCTACGAGCAGTACTTC. This codes for CAWSSVSYEQYF.

The chain recombines TRBV6-5 with TRBJ2-3; 7 bases match TRBD2. The CDR3 is 13 residues long. V was clipped by 7 bases and J by 3 bases; unmatched bases: 4. Germline V gene lookup returns CDR1 MNHEY and CDR2 SVGAGI. In DNA, the CDR3 is TGTGCCAGCATCCCGGGGGGTACAGATACGCAGTATTTT. It specifies CASIPGGTDTQYF.

V gene TRBV11-2 combines with J gene TRBJ2-1; 9 bases are shared with TRBD1. Germline lookup yields CDR1 SGHAT and CDR2 FQNNGV. Germline trimming cut 4 bases from V and 5 bases from J; bases unmatched to any gene: 9. This CDR3 has 16 amino acids. CDR3 region: CASSSLRQGGHNEQFF. In DNA form, the CDR3 reads TGTGCCAGCAGCTCCCTCCGACAGGGGGGACACAATGAGCAGTTCTTC. The variable domain in full, completed from reference TRBV11-2 and TRBJ2-1, reads EAGVAQSPRYKIIEKRQSVAFWCNPISGHATLYWYQQILGQGPKLLIQFQNNGVVDDSQLPKDRFSAERLKGVDSTLKIQPAKLEDSAVYLCASSSLRQGGHNEQFFGPGTRLTVL.

The chain joins TRBV10-3 to TRBJ1-4; 7 bases are a match to TRBD1. The junction had 18 bases not matched to a gene; V was cut back by 0 bases and J by 5 bases. This CDR3 has 20 residues. Per the germline V gene, CDR1 is ENHRY and CDR2 is SYGVKD. Here the CDR3 DNA reads TGTGCCATCAGTGAGTCACCGCAACTGACAGGGACGGGTACCAATGAAAAACTGTTTTTT. The encoded protein is CAISESPQLTGTGTNEKLFF.

The rearrangement uses TRBV6-5 and TRBJ1-2; D is possibly TRBD1 (6 bases). Germline V CDR1 and CDR2: MNHEY, SVGAGI. The V end was cut by 6 bases, the J end by 8 bases, with 19 bases between. CDR3 size: 14 residues. The DNA for the CDR3 is TGTGCCAGCAGCCTTTCGGACAGCCTCGGGGGCTACACCTTC. Translated: CASSLSDSLGGYTF.